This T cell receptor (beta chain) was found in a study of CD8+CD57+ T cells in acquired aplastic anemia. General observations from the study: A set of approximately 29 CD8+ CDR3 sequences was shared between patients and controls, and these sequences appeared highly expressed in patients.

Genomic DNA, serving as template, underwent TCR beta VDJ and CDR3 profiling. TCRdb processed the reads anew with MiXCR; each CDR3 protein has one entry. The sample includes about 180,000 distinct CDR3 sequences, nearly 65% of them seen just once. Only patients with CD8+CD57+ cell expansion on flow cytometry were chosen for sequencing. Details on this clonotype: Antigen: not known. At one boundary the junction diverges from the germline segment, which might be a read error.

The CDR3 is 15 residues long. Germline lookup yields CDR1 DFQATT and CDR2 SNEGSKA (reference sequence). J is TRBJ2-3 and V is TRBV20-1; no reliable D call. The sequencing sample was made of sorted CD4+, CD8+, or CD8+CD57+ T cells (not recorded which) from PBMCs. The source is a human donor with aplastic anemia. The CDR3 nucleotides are TGCAGTGCTAGCGTTCCAGGTCATAGCACAGATACGCGGTATTTT. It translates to CSASVPGHSTDTRYF.